Detailed here is one TCR beta chain. The sample comes from a study of T cell changes during pregnancy in multiple sclerosis. Clones were read by immunoSEQ multiplex PCR, and TCRdb kept only the in-frame ones, dropping some. The repertoire has about 61,000 clones, over 80% of them found once; the top ten carry 0.89%. The CDR3 runs to 14 residues. CDR1 and CDR2 from the germline V gene are SEHNR and FQNEAQ (reference sequence). V shed 5 bases and J shed 3 bases, with 13 bases lying between them. The rearrangement uses TRBV7-9 and TRBJ1-2; D is undetermined. The material was peripheral blood, obtained in the first trimester of pregnancy. The clonotype comes from a female donor in good health, enrolled as a control in a pregnancy study. CDR3 coding DNA: TGTGCCAGCAGCGAGAAAAAGATGGACTATGGCTACACCTTC. It yields the protein CASSEKKMDYGYTF.